This T cell receptor (beta chain) was captured in a study of shared clonotypes between healthy human individuals. The CDR3 extends over 15 amino acids. The germline V and J ends were trimmed by 3 bases and 2 bases, with 12 bases remaining between them. The germline V gene has CDR1 SGHNT and CDR2 YYREEE (reference sequence). Method: immunoSEQ multiplex PCR; TCRdb's copy keeps in-frame clones and lacks some. The top ten hold roughly 0.36% of the sample, which has 1,500,000 or so clones, about 98.5% seen once. Sequenced input: naive CD4+ T cells sorted from blood. Subset: CD45RA+ positively selected. The sequence derives from a young man in good health. The chain employs TRBV5-4 and TRBJ2-1, with D perhaps TRBD2 (6 bases). Here the CDR3 reads CASSSGGSTYNEQFF. The DNA for the CDR3 is TGTGCCAGCAGCTCCGGAGGGAGTACCTACAATGAGCAGTTCTTC.